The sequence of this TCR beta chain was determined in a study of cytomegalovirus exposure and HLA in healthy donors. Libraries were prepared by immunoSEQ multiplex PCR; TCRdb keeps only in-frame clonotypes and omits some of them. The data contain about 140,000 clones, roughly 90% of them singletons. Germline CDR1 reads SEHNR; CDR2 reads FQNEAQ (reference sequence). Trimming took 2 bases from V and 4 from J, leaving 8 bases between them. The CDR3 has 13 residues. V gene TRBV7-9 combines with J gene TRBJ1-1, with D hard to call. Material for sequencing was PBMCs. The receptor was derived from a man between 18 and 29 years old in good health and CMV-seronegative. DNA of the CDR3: TGTGCCAGCAGCTTATACGGCGGCACTGAAGCTTTCTTT. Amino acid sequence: CASSLYGGTEAFF.